A single sample gave rise to the 28 T cell receptor beta chains below, sequenced in a study of cytomegalovirus exposure and HLA in healthy donors. PCR was performed using 60 Vbeta and 13 Jbeta primers. Assay used: immunoSEQ multiplex PCR; TCRdb lists only in-frame clones, some missing. The sample lists more than 85,000 clones, 65% to 80% seen once, with about 5.3% in the top ten. The sequenced sample consisted of PBMCs. The receptors stem from a male donor in good health and CMV-seronegative.

CDR3 loop: CASSLSGGGYHTEAFF. The CDR3 DNA is TGTGCCAGCAGTTTATCGGGGGGAGGGTACCACACTGAAGCTTTCTTT. The V and J genes are TRBV27 and TRBJ1-1; D might be TRBD1 (5 bases). There are 16 residues in the CDR3. Per the germline V gene, CDR1 is MNHEY and CDR2 is SMNVEV (reference sequence). Trimming cost V 0 bases and J 3 bases, with 14 bases left between them.

V and J are TRBV5-3 and TRBJ1-1, with D hard to call. TRBV5-3 has ORF status, its function being uncertain. The V gene lost 6 bases and the J gene lost 1 base, with 13 bases spanning the gap. The CDR3 spans 14 residues. The CDR3 coding sequence is TGTGCCAGAAACCCCCCCACTGCGAACACTGAAGCTTTCTTT. Protein product: CARNPPTANTEAFF.

This chain joins TRBV19 and TRBJ1-1, with TRBD1 as a possible D gene (6 bases). Trimming pared 5 bases from V and 4 bases from J, leaving 17 bases between. This CDR3 has 15 amino acids. Per germline, CDR1 LNHDA and CDR2 SQIVND (reference sequence). CDR3 coding DNA: TGTGCCAGTAGTGCGATAGGGGGATGGATCACTGAAGCTTTCTTT. Its protein product is CASSAIGGWITEAFF.

This clone was detected only once. This chain joins TRBV27 and TRBJ2-7; 12 bases are shared with TRBD2. J lost 3 bases, V lost 4 bases, and 7 bases had no gene match. In germline, CDR1 is MNHEY, CDR2 SMNVEV (reference sequence). The CDR3 is made up of 16 amino acids. The CDR3 DNA follows: TGTGCCAGCAGTTCAAGACTAGCGGGAGTGTTCTACGAGCAGTACTTC. Its protein is CASSSRLAGVFYEQYF.

J is TRBJ2-1 and V is TRBV5-6; D is undetermined. The CDR3 covers 14 residues. Trimming removed 3 bases at V and 3 bases at J, with 10 bases between. Germline V CDR1 and CDR2: SGHDT, YYEEEE. CDR3 in DNA: TGTGCCAGCAGCTGGGCCGGCCTCTACAATGAGCAGTTCTTC. Protein: CASSWAGLYNEQFF.

This sequence joins TRBV23-1 and TRBJ2-5; D not resolved. TRBV23-1 is treated as an ORF (open reading frame) with a function not yet certain. This CDR3 comprises 13 residues. The V end was cut by 4 bases, the J end by 5 bases, with 11 bases between. In DNA, the CDR3 is TGCGCCAGCAGTCCTCCCGGTGAGGAGACCCAGTACTTC. Amino acid sequence: CASSPPGEETQYF.

The chain carries TRBV27 and TRBJ1-2, with 8 nucleotides matching TRBD1. The CDR3 contains 16 residues. CDR1 is MNHEY, CDR2 SMNVEV, per germline (reference sequence). V lost 7 bases and J lost 1; bases outside the gene matches: 11. CDR3 region: CASKSDRALNNYGYTF. The DNA of the CDR3 is TGTGCCAGCAAATCGGACAGGGCCCTTAATAACTATGGCTACACCTTC.

V and J are TRBV2 and TRBJ1-2; D call uncertain. V lost 2 bases to trimming and J lost 3 bases, with 13 bases between them. The CDR3 extends over 15 amino acids. CDR1 SNHLY and CDR2 FYNNEI come from the germline V gene. The CDR3, as DNA: TGTGCCAGCAGTGAACTTGTCGAACGGTACTATGGCTACACCTTC. The encoded protein is CASSELVERYYGYTF.

The chain employs TRBV6-1 and TRBJ1-3, with D unresolved. The V and J ends lost 2 bases and 3 bases respectively, with 11 bases between them. CDR1 is MNHNS and CDR2 is SASEGT in the germline V gene. The CDR3 contains 15 residues. This chain's CDR3 is CASSEMQARGNTIYF. CDR3 in DNA: TGTGCCAGCAGTGAAATGCAGGCTCGTGGAAACACCATATATTTT.

The chain joins TRBV30 to TRBJ1-1, with TRBD1 matching over 9 bases. V shed 3 bases and J 7 bases; nucleotides not matched to a gene: 6. CDR3 size: 13 residues. Germline-derived CDR1 and CDR2 are GTSNPN and SVGIG (reference sequence). For the CDR3, the DNA is TGTGCCTGGAGCAGACAGGGGGGGATTGAAGCTTTCTTT. The encoded protein is CAWSRQGGIEAFF.

The V gene is TRBV19, the J gene TRBJ1-2; a weak D match, TRBD1 (5 bases). The germline V gene encodes CDR1 LNHDA and CDR2 SQIVND (reference sequence). The length of the CDR3 is 15 residues. Trimming pared 3 bases from V and 0 bases from J, leaving 11 bases between. The CDR3 nucleotides read TGTGCCAGTAGTATTTCATCCAGGGCTAACTATGGCTACACCTTC. Protein product: CASSISSRANYGYTF.

The chain uses TRBV28 and TRBJ2-2; the match to TRBD1 covers 7 bases. With V trimmed by 3 bases and J by 3 bases, 13 bases remained unmatched. The CDR3 sequence is 18 residues long. CDR1 MDHEN and CDR2 SYDVKM come from the germline V gene. The CDR3 DNA reads TGTGCCAGCAGTTTCCCGGGACAGCGATTAAAGGACACCGGGGAGCTGTTTTTT. It specifies CASSFPGQRLKDTGELFF.

The chain employs TRBV6-5 and TRBJ1-1, with TRBD1 matching 10 bases. The J segment lost 5 bases and the V segment lost 6 bases, leaving 9 bases of the junction unmatched. The CDR3 spans 15 residues. The V gene's germline CDR1 is MNHEY and CDR2 SVGAGI. The CDR3 DNA sequence: TGTGCCAGCAGCCCCCTGGACAGGGGGGCTACTGAAGCTTTCTTT. Its translation is CASSPLDRGATEAFF.

This chain links TRBV5-4 with TRBJ2-6, with D unresolved. The CDR3 length is 16 residues. V lost 0 bases and J lost 1, with 8 bases in between. CDR1 is SGHNT, CDR2 YYREEE, per germline (reference sequence). CDR3 bases: TGTGCCAGCAGCTTGGCTCTCCAGTCTGGGGCCAACGTCCTGACTTTC. Translation gives CASSLALQSGANVLTF.

The chain has TRBV19 and TRBJ2-1, with 8 nucleotides matching TRBD2. The germline CDR1 and CDR2 sequences are LNHDA and SQIVND (reference sequence). The length of the CDR3 is 15 residues. The V and J ends lost 4 bases and 1 base, in that order; junction bases with no gene match: 3. The CDR3 region is CASSNGGRSYNEQFF. The CDR3 region has the DNA TGTGCCAGTAGTAATGGCGGGAGGTCCTACAATGAGCAGTTCTTC.

The chain joins TRBV5-1 to TRBJ2-1; TRBD2 matches at 10 bases. The CDR3 is 18 residues long. J was trimmed by 7 bases and V by 4 bases; bases with no gene match: 17. The germline V gene has CDR1 SGHRS and CDR2 YFSETQ. In DNA form, the CDR3 reads TGCGCCAGCAGCCCCGGGTCTTACAGCGGGGGGGGGTGGAATGAGCAGTTCTTC. This codes for CASSPGSYSGGGWNEQFF.

This clone came up once. The J gene is TRBJ2-7, the V gene TRBV5-4; 7 nucleotides agree with TRBD2. Losses at the gene ends were 0 bases for V and 5 bases for J; bases not matched to a gene: 5. The CDR3 has 14 amino acids. Germline V gives CDR1 SGHNT, CDR2 YYREEE (reference sequence). The CDR3 sequence: CASSLESSGHEQYF. CDR3 bases: TGTGCCAGCAGCTTGGAGTCTAGCGGACACGAGCAGTACTTC.

The chain couples TRBV6-1 to TRBJ1-4, with TRBD1 identical over 9 bases. The germline V gene has CDR1 MNHNS and CDR2 SASEGT. V lost 0 bases, J lost 8 bases, and 10 bases stayed unmatched. CDR3 size: 17 residues. The CDR3 spells CASSEATPGQGSEKLFF. CDR3 coding DNA: TGTGCCAGCAGTGAAGCTACTCCGGGACAGGGTAGCGAAAAACTGTTTTTT.

This clone occurred a few times. The chain recombines TRBV7-3 with TRBJ1-2, with 9 bases fitting TRBD1. The CDR3 contains 15 residues. Germline V gene lookup returns CDR1 SGHTA and CDR2 FQGTGA. The V gene end was trimmed by 5 bases and the J gene end by 8 bases; junction bases not matched to a gene: 12. The CDR3 DNA reads as TGTGCCAGCAGCGCTCAGGGACAGGGCAATAGCGGCTACACCTTC. Its translation: CASSAQGQGNSGYTF.

Concerning this clone: The junction departs from the called germline gene at one end, perhaps through a read error. V gene TRBV7-9 combines with J gene TRBJ1-1, with a possible D match to TRBD1 (5 bases). CDR1 and CDR2 from the germline V gene are SEHNR and FQNEAQ (reference sequence). The CDR3 totals 13 residues. The CDR3 loop is CSSSLGQGLLAFF. CDR3 nucleotides: TGTTCCAGCAGCTTAGGGCAGGGCTTATTGGCTTTCTTT.

The J gene is TRBJ1-3, the V gene TRBV30; D not resolved. Germline V gene lookup returns CDR1 GTSNPN and CDR2 SVGIG (reference sequence). Trimming shortened V by 2 bases and J by 4 bases, and 6 bases separated the two germline ends. This CDR3 has 12 amino acids. For the CDR3, the DNA is TGTGCCTGGAGTAGCGGCGGAAACACCATATATTTT. Translation gives CAWSSGGNTIYF.

J is TRBJ2-7 and V is TRBV7-9; TRBD2 matches 7 bases. The V and J ends lost 4 bases and 5 bases, in that order; junction bases with no gene match: 11. Germline V gene sequence: CDR1 SEHNR, CDR2 FQNEAQ (reference sequence). This CDR3 has 15 amino acids. CDR3 residues: CASSSEGGRANEQYF. The CDR3 nucleotides are TGTGCCAGCAGCTCAGAGGGCGGGAGAGCCAACGAGCAGTACTTC. The entire variable domain, with the rest obtained from reference TRBV7-9 and TRBJ2-7, is as follows: DTGVSQNPRHKITKRGQNVTFRCDPISEHNRLYWYRQTLGQGPEFLTYFQNEAQLEKSRLLSDRFSAERPKGSFSTLEIQRTEQGDSAMYLCASSSEGGRANEQYFGPGTRLTVT.

CDR3 amino acids: CASSSYRGRGRMSNQPQHF. CDR3 in DNA: TGTGCCAGCAGCTCCTACAGAGGCAGGGGCAGAATGAGCAATCAGCCCCAGCATTTT. J is TRBJ1-5 and V is TRBV5-6; maybe TRBD1 (6 bases). CDR3 length: 19 amino acids. Between the trimmed V and J ends, which lost 3 bases and 1 base, there was a span of 23 bases. The V gene's germline CDR1 is SGHDT and CDR2 YYEEEE.

The chain employs TRBV9 and TRBJ1-1; tentative D call: TRBD1 (6 bases). V was clipped by 3 bases and J by 3 bases, with 21 bases between them. The CDR3 loop spans 17 amino acids. The germline V gene has CDR1 SGDLS and CDR2 YYNGEE. DNA for the CDR3: TGTGCCAGCAGCGCGGGCGGAGGGGGAGGGGTTTACACTGAAGCTTTCTTT. Its protein product is CASSAGGGGGVYTEAFF.

The chain carries TRBV10-3 and TRBJ2-2, with 9 bases identical to TRBD2. Looked up from germline, CDR1 is ENHRY and CDR2 is SYGVKD. The CDR3 sequence is 16 residues long. The junction had 8 bases not matched to a gene; V was cut back by 6 bases and J by 3 bases. In DNA form, the CDR3 reads TGTGCCATCAGCTCAGCGGGAGGACTGTACACCGGGGAGCTGTTTTTT. Residues: CAISSAGGLYTGELFF.

The CDR3: CASSGRPGQVTEAFF. As DNA, the CDR3 is TGTGCCAGCAGTGGGAGACCCGGACAGGTCACTGAAGCTTTCTTT. The chain employs TRBV25-1 and TRBJ1-1; 7 bases map to TRBD1. CDR1 is MGHDK, CDR2 SYGVNS, per germline. The CDR3 sequence is 15 residues long. V lost 4 bases and J lost 4; bases outside the gene matches: 9.

The chain has TRBV5-1 and TRBJ2-4, with D maybe TRBD1 (7 bases). The germline gives CDR1 SGHRS, CDR2 YFSETQ. The germline V and J ends were trimmed by 4 bases and 6 bases, with 14 bases remaining between them. The length of the CDR3 is 14 residues. DNA for the CDR3: TGCGCCAGCAGCCCCGCGGGACAGACAAACATTCAGTACTTC. Its translation is CASSPAGQTNIQYF. Combining the CDR3 with reference TRBV5-1 and TRBJ2-4 gives the whole variable domain KAGVTQTPRYLIKTRGQQVTLSCSPISGHRSVSWYQQTPGQGLQFLFEYFSETQRNKGNFPGRFSGRQFSNSRSEMNVSTLELGDSALYLCASSPAGQTNIQYFGAGTRLSVL.

In this sample, this clone turned up once. This sequence joins TRBV5-6 and TRBJ2-1; 9 positions match TRBD1. CDR1 and CDR2 (germline): SGHDT, YYEEEE. The junction had 5 bases not matched to a gene; V was cut back by 5 bases and J by 5 bases. This CDR3 contains 14 residues. The CDR3 bases are TGTGCCAGCAGTAGGACAGGGGTTAACAATGAGCAGTTCTTC. Its translation: CASSRTGVNNEQFF.